Each of the 14 T cell receptor beta chains below was sequenced from the same sample in a study of blood T cells in healthy people across ages. Combining a sample-barcoded 5' primer with a J-beta primer mix, a second PCR ran for roughly 7 to 12 cycles. One entry per CDR3 protein, called by TCRdb with MiXCR from the 5' RACE reads. This table has 1.4 million to 1.5 million distinct CDR3 sequences, approximately 42% appearing once. The specimen was blood. The receptors originated from a woman under 30 in good health.

The chain is built from TRBV18 and TRBJ2-3; D ambiguous. The CDR3 has 10 amino acids. Germline-derived CDR1 and CDR2 are KGHSH and LQKENI. Trimming shortened V by 8 bases and J by 5 bases, and 5 bases separated the two germline ends. CDR3 DNA: TGTGCCAGCGCCCAAGATACGCAGTATTTT. Residues: CASAQDTQYF.

The V call is TRBV6-1, the J call TRBJ1-2; D is uncertain. Germline V CDR1 and CDR2: MNHNS, SASEGT. Trimming cost V 7 bases and J 1 base, with 7 bases left between them. This CDR3 region has 12 residues. CDR3 loop: CASIYSNYGYTF. The DNA for the CDR3 is TGTGCCAGCATCTACAGTAACTATGGCTACACCTTC.

This chain joins TRBV18 and TRBJ2-4; 14 bases align to TRBD2. The DNA end is a closer match to TRBJ2-5, so the J assignment may be wrong. This CDR3 contains 17 residues. Per the germline V gene, CDR1 is KGHSH and CDR2 is LQKENI. This CDR3 reads CASSTGLAGVGQETQYF. For the CDR3, the DNA is TGTGCCAGCTCAACGGGACTAGCGGGAGTGGGTCAAGAGACCCAGTACTTC.

This clonotype has more than one count but fewer than ten. This chain joins TRBV12-3 or TRBV12-4 and TRBJ2-3; 7 bases match TRBD2. V gave up 11 bases and J gave up 3 bases; unmatched junction bases: 8. There are 13 residues in the CDR3. CDR3 DNA: TGTGCCTGCCGAGCGGGATCGACAGATACGCAGTATTTT. It encodes CACRAGSTDTQYF.

The chain joins TRBV5-1 to TRBJ1-1, with D maybe TRBD1 (5 bases). Germline CDR1 reads SGHRS; CDR2 reads YFSETQ. The V end was cut by 4 bases, the J end by 2 bases, with 12 bases between. This CDR3 is 14 amino acids long. For the CDR3, the DNA is TGCGCCAGCAGCCTCGGGACCTTTAACACTGAAGCTTTCTTT. Translating gives CASSLGTFNTEAFF.

J is TRBJ2-7 and V is TRBV6-6; perhaps TRBD1 as D (6 bases). The CDR3 is made up of 15 amino acids. V was clipped by 2 bases and J by 3 bases, with 14 bases between them. Looked up from germline, CDR1 is MNHNY and CDR2 is SVGAGI (reference sequence). CDR3 sequence (DNA): TGTGCCAGCAGTTACCCCGGAACGGGACACTACGAGCAGTACTTC. Translating it yields CASSYPGTGHYEQYF.

This clonotype was seen a few times. The V gene is TRBV7-2, the J gene TRBJ2-1; D may be TRBD2 (6 bases). The germline CDR1 and CDR2 sequences are SGHTA and FQGNSA. This CDR3 contains 17 residues. Trimming took off 4 bases at V and 0 bases at J, with 16 bases between the two ends. This CDR3 is CASSSLPGLSSYNEQFF. In DNA, the CDR3 is TGTGCCAGCAGCTCCTTACCGGGACTCAGCTCCTACAATGAGCAGTTCTTC.

CDR3 loop: CASSPQGAKADTQYF. The CDR3 nucleotides are TGTGCCAGCAGTCCCCAGGGGGCTAAGGCAGATACGCAGTATTTT. The chain carries TRBV12-3 or TRBV12-4 and TRBJ2-3; 8 nucleotides match TRBD1. The CDR3 sequence is 15 residues long. V lost 5 bases to trimming and J lost 4 bases; unmatched junction nucleotides: 8.

The V call is TRBV20-1, the J call TRBJ2-3, with TRBD2 matching over 8 bases. V dropped 7 bases and J dropped 3; count of bases not matched to a gene: 9. The CDR3 has 14 amino acids. Germline V gene lookup returns CDR1 DFQATT and CDR2 SNEGSKA (reference sequence). The CDR3 DNA sequence: TGCAGTGTCATTAAGCGGGAGCAAACAGATACGCAGTATTTT. As protein: CSVIKREQTDTQYF.

The chain links TRBV28 to TRBJ2-3; a possible D gene is TRBD2 (6 bases). Trimming left V 1 base short and J 0 bases short, with 11 bases between. The CDR3 loop spans 16 amino acids. Germline V gene lookup returns CDR1 MDHEN and CDR2 SYDVKM. The CDR3 nucleotides are TGTGCCAGCAGTTTATTTGGGCGGGGTAGCACAGATACGCAGTATTTT. Its translation is CASSLFGRGSTDTQYF. Complete variable domain (other parts from reference TRBV28 and TRBJ2-3): DVKVTQSSRYLVKRTGEKVFLECVQDMDHENMFWYRQDPGLGLRLIYFSYDVKMKEKGDIPEGYSVSREKKERFSLILESASTNQTSMYLCASSLFGRGSTDTQYFGPGTRLTVL.

This clonotype was observed many times. The rearrangement links TRBV29-1 to TRBJ2-7; 8 bases align to TRBD2. Germline CDR1 reads SQVTM; CDR2 reads ANQGSEA. The V gene end was trimmed by 3 bases and the J gene end by 1 base; junction bases not matched to a gene: 5. The CDR3 has 14 residues. CDR3 in DNA: TGCAGCGTTGAGCTTAGCGGGATTTCCTACGAGCAGTACTTC. It encodes CSVELSGISYEQYF.

The chain recombines TRBV12-3 or TRBV12-4 with TRBJ1-1; D is unclear. V shed 0 bases and J shed 4 bases, with 12 bases lying between them. The CDR3 sequence is 15 residues long. The CDR3 spells CASSLAVGAATEAFF. The CDR3 DNA reads as TGTGCCAGCAGTTTAGCGGTAGGTGCGGCCACTGAAGCTTTCTTT.

Only a few counts were recorded for this clonotype. The chain has TRBV5-1 and TRBJ2-3; 12 nucleotides match TRBD2. Germline CDR1 reads SGHRS; CDR2 reads YFSETQ. Trimming cost V 0 bases and J 4 bases; bases outside gene matches: 3. This CDR3 has 16 residues. CDR3 loop: CASSLAWTSGADTQYF. CDR3 bases: TGCGCCAGCAGCTTGGCCTGGACTAGCGGGGCAGATACGCAGTATTTT.

The J gene is TRBJ1-2, the V gene TRBV5-1; no definite D call. Germline loops: CDR1 SGHRS, CDR2 YFSETQ. The V end was cut by 0 bases, the J end by 1 base, with 19 bases between. The CDR3 contains 18 residues. This CDR3 is CASSLGFSGGDLNYGYTF. The CDR3 DNA reads TGCGCCAGCAGCTTGGGGTTCTCAGGAGGCGACCTTAACTATGGCTACACCTTC.